What follows is one T cell receptor (beta chain) and its context. Sequencing was performed with immunoSEQ multiplex PCR; in TCRdb, only in-frame clones are kept and a portion is missing. Of some 99,000 clones in the sample, 90% were seen once. The source of the sample is a study of control samples from healthy donors and cancer patients. This CDR3 has 16 amino acids. CDR1 MRHNA and CDR2 SNTAGT come from the germline V gene. J was trimmed by 6 bases and V by 2 bases; bases with no gene match: 7. V usage is TRBV6-4 and J usage is TRBJ2-1, with 10 bases fitting TRBD2. Sample: blood. This TCR was sampled from a human donor in good health. The donor label of this sample is uncertain. CDR3 sequence reads: CASSDTLSGGTNEQFF. Written as DNA, the CDR3 is TGTGCCAGCAGTGACACCCTTAGCGGGGGGACCAATGAGCAGTTCTTC.